The 23 T cell receptor beta chains listed next were all sequenced from one sample in a study of T cell responses to AZD1222 COVID-19 vaccine. Using immunoSEQ multiplex PCR, the repertoire was profiled, and TCRdb retains in-frame clones only, with some absent. This sample has 50,000 to 75,000 clones; 89% occur once, and the top ten carry over 5%. Specimen: peripheral blood, collected 28 days after the second AZD1222 dose. Receptors originate from an adult who received the AZD1222 COVID-19 vaccine.

This chain joins TRBV30 and TRBJ1-3, with 7 bases aligning to TRBD1. The trim removed 8 bases at V and 0 bases at J, leaving 16 bases unmatched. Germline lookup yields CDR1 GTSNPN and CDR2 SVGIG (reference sequence). CDR3 length equals 17 residues. CDR3 sequence (DNA): TGTGCCGCGGTGACCGGGACAGTTCTTTACTCTGGAAACACCATATATTTT. Protein: CAAVTGTVLYSGNTIYF. Looking up the rest from reference TRBV30 and TRBJ1-3 gives the full variable domain: SQTIHQWPATLVQPVGSPLSLECTVEGTSNPNLYWYRQAAGRGLQLLFYSVGIGQISSEVPQNLSASRPQDRQFILSSKKLLLSDSGFYLCAAVTGTVLYSGNTIYFGEGSWLTVV.

This chain uses TRBV5-1 with TRBJ2-1; 8 nucleotides match TRBD2. J lost 0 bases, V lost 2 bases, and 4 bases had no gene match. This CDR3 region has 16 residues. Germline V CDR1 and CDR2: SGHRS, YFSETQ. CDR3 amino acids: CASSFLSGSSYNEQFF. In DNA form, the CDR3 reads TGCGCCAGCAGCTTCTTGAGCGGGAGCTCCTACAATGAGCAGTTCTTC.

The gene calls are TRBV7-6 and TRBJ2-7; TRBD2 might be the D (5 bases). CDR1 and CDR2 (germline): SGHVS, FNYEAQ. The CDR3 is made up of 14 amino acids. V gave up 0 bases and J gave up 1 base, with 7 bases separating them. The CDR3 DNA follows: TGTGCCAGCAGCTTAGCGCGCGGGTCCTACGAGCAGTACTTC. Translation gives CASSLARGSYEQYF.

The chain has TRBV19 and TRBJ2-7, with D unresolved. The CDR3 runs to 17 residues. Germline-derived CDR1 and CDR2 are LNHDA and SQIVND (reference sequence). Between the trimmed V and J ends, which lost 2 bases and 0 bases, there was a span of 17 bases. The CDR3 sequence is CASSITSGRGFSYEQYF. CDR3 bases: TGTGCCAGTAGTATAACGTCTGGGCGAGGCTTCTCCTACGAGCAGTACTTC. Looking up the rest from reference TRBV19 and TRBJ2-7 gives the full variable domain: DGGITQSPKYLFRKEGQNVTLSCEQNLNHDAMYWYRQDPGQGLRLIYYSQIVNDFQKGDIAEGYSVSREKKESFPLTVTSAQKNPTAFYLCASSITSGRGFSYEQYFGPGTRLTVT.

V is TRBV28 and J is TRBJ1-2, with D possibly being TRBD1 (5 bases). The V gene's germline CDR1 is MDHEN and CDR2 SYDVKM. Trimming removed 1 base at V and 7 bases at J, with 10 bases between. The CDR3 has 13 residues. In DNA, the CDR3 is TGTGCCAGCAGTTTATCCCAGGGAGGTGGCTACACCTTC. It specifies CASSLSQGGGYTF.

The rearrangement uses TRBV6-5 and TRBJ2-5, with 9 nucleotides matching TRBD2. V trimming: 4 bases; J trimming: 3 bases; junction bases outside the gene matches: 9. The length of the CDR3 is 16 residues. The V gene's germline CDR1 is MNHEY and CDR2 SVGAGI. The CDR3 nucleotides are TGTGCCAGCAGTTCCCCCGCGGTAGCGGGAGAAGAGACCCAGTACTTC. It encodes CASSSPAVAGEETQYF.

This chain joins TRBV5-6 and TRBJ2-2; D ambiguous. CDR1 SGHDT and CDR2 YYEEEE come from the germline V gene. Trimming took 0 bases from V and 4 from J, leaving 10 bases between them. The CDR3 runs 15 residues. CDR3 region: CASSLETLTTGELFF. The CDR3 region has the DNA TGTGCCAGCAGCTTGGAGACCTTAACCACCGGGGAGCTGTTTTTT. Filled out from reference TRBV5-6 and TRBJ2-2, the complete variable domain reads DAGVTQSPTHLIKTRGQQVTLRCSPKSGHDTVSWYQQALGQGPQFIFQYYEEEERQRGNFPDRFSGHQFPNYSSELNVNALLLGDSALYLCASSLETLTTGELFFGEGSRLTVL.

The chain couples TRBV6-6 to TRBJ1-5; D is uncertain. Trimming removed 5 bases at V and 0 bases at J, with 17 bases between. The CDR3 is 17 residues long. Germline CDR1 and CDR2: MNHNY and SVGAGI (reference sequence). The CDR3 loop is CASSPSKGRYSNQPQHF. The CDR3, as DNA: TGTGCCAGCAGTCCCAGCAAGGGCAGATATAGCAATCAGCCCCAGCATTTT.

The chain uses TRBV12-3 or TRBV12-4 and TRBJ2-4; D is unresolved. CDR3 length: 11 residues. With 3 bases removed from V and 9 bases from J, the gap between germline ends came to 6 bases. The CDR3 DNA reads TGTGCCAGCAGTTTTTTTGGCATTCAGTACTTC. Protein sequence: CASSFFGIQYF.

This clone has a handful of counts. This chain joins TRBV10-2 and TRBJ1-4, with a possible D match to TRBD1 (5 bases). The length of the CDR3 is 14 residues. Germline V gene sequence: CDR1 WSHSY, CDR2 SAAADI. The ends were cut back, 2 bases at V and 8 bases at J, with 12 bases in the middle. CDR3 amino acids: CASSERQGTEKLFF. The CDR3 DNA is TGCGCCAGCAGTGAGCGGCAGGGCACAGAAAAACTGTTTTTT.

The V and J genes are TRBV5-4 and TRBJ1-2; a weak D match, TRBD1 (5 bases). Per germline, CDR1 SGHNT and CDR2 YYREEE (reference sequence). The CDR3 loop spans 13 amino acids. The V and J ends lost 4 bases and 8 bases respectively, with 15 bases between them. CDR3 loop: CASSIGTDGGYTF. CDR3 in DNA: TGTGCCAGCAGCATCGGGACGGATGGGGGCTACACCTTC.

The genes are TRBV12-3 or TRBV12-4 and TRBJ2-3; D is unresolved. The CDR3 length is 12 residues. Trimming left V 2 bases short and J 6 bases short, with 6 bases between. CDR3 sequence: CASSLIGDTQYF. As DNA, the CDR3 is TGTGCCAGCAGTTTAATCGGGGATACGCAGTATTTT.

The gene calls are TRBV11-3 and TRBJ2-1; the D is unclear. The germline V gene encodes CDR1 SGHNT and CDR2 YENEEA. V shed 5 bases and J shed 5 bases, with 4 bases lying between them. CDR3 size: 11 residues. CDR3 sequence: CASSAHNEQFF. The CDR3 DNA sequence: TGTGCCAGCAGCGCCCACAATGAGCAGTTCTTC.

The chain is built from TRBV4-1 and TRBJ1-5; D gene unclear. The CDR3 has 16 residues. Trimming cost V 3 bases and J 0 bases, with 12 bases left between them. The germline gives CDR1 MGHRA, CDR2 YSYEKL. Written as DNA, the CDR3 is TGCGCCAGCAGCCAGAACGAGGGTTTTAGCAATCAGCCCCAGCATTTT. As protein: CASSQNEGFSNQPQHF.

The chain links TRBV28 to TRBJ1-5; D might be TRBD1 (6 bases). The CDR3 runs 15 residues. From germline, CDR1 is MDHEN and CDR2 SYDVKM. The CDR3 bases are TGTGCGGTCGGGGGGCAGCGCACGAACAATCAGCCCCAGCATTTT. The encoded protein is CAVGGQRTNNQPQHF.

The chain carries TRBV3-1 (or the pseudogene TRBV3-2) and TRBJ1-5; D gene uncertain. Germline CDR1 and CDR2: LGHDT and YNNKEL (reference sequence). The CDR3 is made up of 14 amino acids. Trimming stripped 1 base from V and 3 bases from J, with 7 bases between. DNA for the CDR3: TGTGCCAGCAGCCAAGGGGCGTTCAATCAGCCCCAGCATTTT. Amino acid sequence: CASSQGAFNQPQHF.

The V and J genes are TRBV28 and TRBJ2-7; D gene unclear. This CDR3 has 14 residues. V shed 7 bases and J shed 4 bases, with 17 bases lying between them. Germline-derived CDR1 and CDR2 are MDHEN and SYDVKM. The CDR3 sequence: CASNPLGIRYEQYF. CDR3 in DNA: TGTGCCAGCAACCCTTTGGGGATTCGGTACGAGCAGTACTTC.

This chain connects TRBV11-2 to TRBJ2-7; D is undetermined. V was clipped by 3 bases and J by 4 bases, with 10 bases between them. Germline V gene data show CDR1 as SGHAT and CDR2 as FQNNGV. The CDR3 runs to 13 residues. This chain's CDR3 is CASSLDGVYEQYF. As DNA, the CDR3 is TGTGCCAGCAGCTTGGATGGGGTATACGAGCAGTACTTC.

V is TRBV5-6 and J is TRBJ1-5, with D tentatively TRBD1 (6 bases). Germline V CDR1 and CDR2: SGHDT, YYEEEE. With 1 base removed from V and 5 bases from J, the gap between germline ends came to 16 bases. CDR3 size: 16 residues. The CDR3 reads CASSLFWQGTDQPQHF. CDR3 nucleotides: TGTGCCAGCAGCTTGTTTTGGCAGGGGACGGATCAGCCCCAGCATTTT. Looking up the rest from reference TRBV5-6 and TRBJ1-5 gives the full variable domain: DAGVTQSPTHLIKTRGQQVTLRCSPKSGHDTVSWYQQALGQGPQFIFQYYEEEERQRGNFPDRFSGHQFPNYSSELNVNALLLGDSALYLCASSLFWQGTDQPQHFGDGTRLSIL.

The chain joins TRBV7-2 to TRBJ2-7, with 12 positions matching TRBD2. The junction had 10 bases not matched to a gene; V was cut back by 5 bases and J by 5 bases. Germline assignment: CDR1 SGHTA and CDR2 FQGNSA. The CDR3 extends over 16 amino acids. CDR3 sequence (DNA): TGTGCCAGCAGCGCGATGACTAGCGGGAGAGTTCACGAGCAGTACTTC. Its protein product is CASSAMTSGRVHEQYF.

The chain has TRBV6-6 and TRBJ2-7; TRBD2 aligns across 9 bases. V trimming: 6 bases; J trimming: 4 bases; junction bases outside the gene matches: 7. Germline CDR1 is MNHNY and CDR2 is SVGAGI (reference sequence). The CDR3 has 14 amino acids. The CDR3 nucleotides read TGTGCCAGCAGCAATAGCGGGAGAGGATACGAGCAGTACTTC. It yields the protein CASSNSGRGYEQYF.

This sequence joins TRBV9 and TRBJ1-4; the D gene is possibly TRBD1 (6 bases). The CDR3 is 15 residues long. The V end was cut by 4 bases, the J end by 7 bases, with 17 bases between. Germline CDR1 is SGDLS and CDR2 is YYNGEE. The CDR3 nucleotides read TGTGCCAGCAGCCCCCGACAGGAGGACAGTGAAAAACTGTTTTTT. It codes for CASSPRQEDSEKLFF.

This clone was observed a single time. The chain is built from TRBV5-6 and TRBJ2-5; a weak D match, TRBD2 (6 bases). The V gene lost 0 bases and the J gene lost 7 bases, with 16 bases spanning the gap. From germline, CDR1 is SGHDT and CDR2 YYEEEE. There are 15 residues in the CDR3. The CDR3 region is CASSLVQGGIRTQYF. Here the CDR3 DNA reads TGTGCCAGCAGCTTGGTTCAGGGAGGTATTCGGACCCAGTACTTC. Full variable domain (missing parts from reference TRBV5-6 and TRBJ2-5): DAGVTQSPTHLIKTRGQQVTLRCSPKSGHDTVSWYQQALGQGPQFIFQYYEEEERQRGNFPDRFSGHQFPNYSSELNVNALLLGDSALYLCASSLVQGGIRTQYFGPGTRLLVL.